Here is one T cell receptor beta chain with its context. PCR was performed a second time for about 6 to 12 cycles using a sample-barcoded 5' primer and a J-beta primer mix. Each TCR beta cDNA got a 12-nucleotide random molecular identifier. TCRdb ran MiXCR on the 5' RACE reads and lists one entry per CDR3 protein. The sample includes over a million distinct CDR3 sequences, over 35% of them seen just once. V dropped 4 bases and J dropped 2; count of bases not matched to a gene: 6. Germline-derived CDR1 and CDR2 are SGHRS and YFSETQ. The CDR3 is 15 residues long. These data belong to a study of blood T cells in healthy people across ages.

Sequencing was carried out using blood. The chain links TRBV5-1 to TRBJ2-1; the match to TRBD2 covers 7 bases. This TCR came from a woman aged 55-69 years in good health. CDR3 in amino acids: CASSQGGPPYNEQFF. CDR3 in DNA: TGCGCCAGCAGCCAGGGAGGGCCCCCCTACAATGAGCAGTTCTTC.